This T cell receptor beta chain is from a study of chemoradiotherapy in HPV16-positive cancers. Produced via immunoSEQ multiplex PCR; TCRdb's table is partial and in-frame only. The sample has about 53,000 clones, about 88% seen once. The V gene lost 1 base and the J gene lost 0 bases, with 12 bases spanning the gap. This CDR3 has 16 amino acids. The germline V gene encodes CDR1 LGHNA and CDR2 YNFKEQ. Material: blood, obtained from a patient who underwent chemoradiotherapy. This sequence originates from a human donor with HPV-associated anogenital cancer. The chain recombines TRBV4-2 with TRBJ1-2; no reliable D call. As DNA, the CDR3 is TGTGCCAGCAGCCAAGTAGGCGACTACCCTAACTATGGCTACACCTTC. It codes for CASSQVGDYPNYGYTF.